The 10 T cell receptor beta chains presented below share a single source sample, sequenced in a study of regulatory T cells in long-lasting Graves disease. Building the TCR beta libraries relied on iRepertoire HTBI primers, and CDR3 regions underwent Arm-PCR. TCRdb fed the multiplex PCR reads into MiXCR, producing one record per CDR3 protein. The data show 520,000 or so distinct CDR3 sequences, around 12% seen once. Time point here: newly diagnosed GD, antithyroid drugs for less than 3 months. Generation of the TCR library employed RNA extracted from PBMCs. These records were also assigned to another study, of T cells in Graves' hyperthyroidism and ophthalmopathy.

Sample: peripheral blood mononuclear cells (PBMCs), taken at new diagnosis, from a patient treated with antithyroid drugs. The receptors were gathered from a woman in her twenties or thirties with Graves disease.

This clonotype was observed many times. This chain links TRBV2 with TRBJ1-2; D ambiguous. Trimming cost V 3 bases and J 7 bases, with 3 bases left between them. The CDR3 is 10 residues long. Germline loops: CDR1 SNHLY, CDR2 FYNNEI. CDR3 in DNA: TGTGCCAGCAGTGATCCTGGCTACACCTTC. It is translated as CASSDPGYTF.

V gene TRBV2 combines with J gene TRBJ2-3, with 7 bases fitting TRBD2. V shed 4 bases and J 1 base; nucleotides not matched to a gene: 8. CDR3 length: 16 amino acids. The germline V gene has CDR1 SNHLY and CDR2 FYNNEI. The CDR3 region is CASSAREGPRTDTQYF. The CDR3 DNA sequence: TGTGCCAGCAGTGCGAGGGAGGGTCCCCGCACAGATACGCAGTATTTT.

This clonotype was seen at least ten times. The rearrangement uses TRBV7-3 and TRBJ1-1, with 9 nucleotides matching TRBD1. The V gene end was trimmed by 6 bases and the J gene end by 6 bases; junction bases not matched to a gene: 14. Germline loops: CDR1 SGHTA, CDR2 FQGTGA. The CDR3 extends over 16 amino acids. The DNA of the CDR3 is TGTGCCAGCAGTTACCGATCCGGGACAGGGTTATCTGAAGCTTTCTTT. It encodes CASSYRSGTGLSEAFF.

The chain links TRBV4-2 to TRBJ2-2, with TRBD2 matching over 8 bases. The length of the CDR3 is 16 residues. Germline V lookup: CDR1 LGHNA, CDR2 YNFKEQ. J gave up 0 bases and V 4 bases, and 4 bases lay outside the gene matches. CDR3 nucleotides: TGTGCCAGCAGCCTCGGGGGGGCTGCGAACACCGGGGAGCTGTTTTTT. Translating it yields CASSLGGAANTGELFF.

This clonotype was found many times. CDR3 in amino acids: CSAQWAYSYNEQFF. As DNA, the CDR3 is TGCAGTGCCCAGTGGGCTTACTCCTACAATGAGCAGTTCTTC. The J gene is TRBJ2-1, the V gene TRBV20-1; no definite D call. V lost 6 bases, J lost 0 bases, and 12 bases lay in between. In germline, CDR1 is DFQATT, CDR2 SNEGSKA (reference sequence). This CDR3 is built from 14 residues.

The rearrangement uses TRBV29-1 and TRBJ2-3, with TRBD2 matching over 12 bases. Germline CDR1 SQVTM, CDR2 ANQGSEA. The V gene end was trimmed by 8 bases and the J gene end by 4 bases; junction bases not matched to a gene: 7. The CDR3 totals 14 residues. The CDR3 DNA reads TGCAGCCTCAGCGCTAGCGGGAGGGCAGATACGCAGTATTTT. This translates into CSLSASGRADTQYF.

This clonotype was seen at least ten times. The genes are TRBV12-3 or TRBV12-4 and TRBJ2-2; no clear D. The CDR3 spans 14 residues. V lost 6 bases to trimming and J lost 6 bases, with 14 bases between them. The CDR3 protein is CASRLARRAGELFF. CDR3 DNA sequence: TGTGCCAGCAGACTCGCCAGACGGGCCGGGGAGCTGTTTTTT.

This clonotype was seen a few times. The V and J genes are TRBV20-1 and TRBJ2-3; 7 bases match TRBD2. The V gene's germline CDR1 is DFQATT and CDR2 SNEGSKA (reference sequence). V lost 0 bases and J lost 5; bases outside the gene matches: 8. CDR3 length: 15 amino acids. The CDR3 DNA follows: TGCAGTGCTAGAGAAGCGGGGAGGTCGGGAGATACGCAGTATTTT. The encoded protein is CSAREAGRSGDTQYF.

Many counts were recorded for this clonotype. The chain carries TRBV11-2 and TRBJ2-2; D gene uncertain. CDR3 size: 15 residues. Trimming removed 1 base at V and 5 bases at J, with 11 bases between. Germline loops: CDR1 SGHAT, CDR2 FQNNGV. CDR3 loop: CASSLGNGWTGELFF. The CDR3 nucleotides are TGTGCCAGCAGCTTAGGAAACGGGTGGACCGGGGAGCTGTTTTTT.

The J gene is TRBJ2-6, the V gene TRBV29-1; D unresolved. The CDR3 covers 15 residues. Per the germline V gene, CDR1 is SQVTM and CDR2 is ANQGSEA. Trimming took off 1 base at V and 0 bases at J, with 7 bases between the two ends. The CDR3 region has the DNA TGCAGCGTTGAAGTTAAAGACTCTGGGGCCAACGTCCTGACTTTC. Its translation: CSVEVKDSGANVLTF.